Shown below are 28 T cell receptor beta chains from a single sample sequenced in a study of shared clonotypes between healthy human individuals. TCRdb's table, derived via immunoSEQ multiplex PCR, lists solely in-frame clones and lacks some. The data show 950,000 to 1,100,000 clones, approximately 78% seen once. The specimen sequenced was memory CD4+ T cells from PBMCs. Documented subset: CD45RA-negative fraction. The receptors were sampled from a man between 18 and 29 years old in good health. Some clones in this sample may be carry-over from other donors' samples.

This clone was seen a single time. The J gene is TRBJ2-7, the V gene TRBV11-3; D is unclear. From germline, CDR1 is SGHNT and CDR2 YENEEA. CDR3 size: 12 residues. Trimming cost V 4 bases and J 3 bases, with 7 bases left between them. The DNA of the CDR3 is TGTGCCAGCAGCTCACGCCACTACGAGCAGTACTTC. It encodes CASSSRHYEQYF.

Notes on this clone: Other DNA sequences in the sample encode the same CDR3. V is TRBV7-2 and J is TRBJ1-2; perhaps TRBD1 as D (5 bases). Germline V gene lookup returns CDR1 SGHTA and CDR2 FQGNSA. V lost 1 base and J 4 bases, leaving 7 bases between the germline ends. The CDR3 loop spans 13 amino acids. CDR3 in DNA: TGTGCCAGCAGCTTAGGAGGGGTCTATGGCTACACCTTC. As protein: CASSLGGVYGYTF.

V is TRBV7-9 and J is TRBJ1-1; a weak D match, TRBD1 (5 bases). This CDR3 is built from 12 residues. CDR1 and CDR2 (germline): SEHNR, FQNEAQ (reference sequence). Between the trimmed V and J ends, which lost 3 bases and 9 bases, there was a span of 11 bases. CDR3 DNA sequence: TGTGCCAGCAGCTTCCGGGACCCTAAAGCTTTCTTT. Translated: CASSFRDPKAFF.

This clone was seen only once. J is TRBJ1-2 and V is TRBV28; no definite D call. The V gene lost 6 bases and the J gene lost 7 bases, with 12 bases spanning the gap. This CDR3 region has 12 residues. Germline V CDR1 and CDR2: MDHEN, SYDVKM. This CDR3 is CASSSYGVGYTF. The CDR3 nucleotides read TGTGCCAGCAGCTCCTACGGGGTTGGCTACACCTTC.

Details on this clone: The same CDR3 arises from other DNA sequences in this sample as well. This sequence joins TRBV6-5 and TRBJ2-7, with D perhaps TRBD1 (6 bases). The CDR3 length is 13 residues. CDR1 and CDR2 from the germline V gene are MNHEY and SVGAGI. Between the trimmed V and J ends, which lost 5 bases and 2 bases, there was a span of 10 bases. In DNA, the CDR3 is TGTGCCAGCAGTCCGGGGACAACCTACGAGCAGTACTTC. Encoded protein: CASSPGTTYEQYF.

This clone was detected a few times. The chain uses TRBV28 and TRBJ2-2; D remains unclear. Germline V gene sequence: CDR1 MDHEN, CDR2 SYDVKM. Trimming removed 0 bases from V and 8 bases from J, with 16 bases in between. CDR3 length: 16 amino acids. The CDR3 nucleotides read TGTGCCAGCAGTTTATGGGCCGCTAAAAAACTGGGGGAGCTGTTTTTT. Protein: CASSLWAAKKLGELFF.

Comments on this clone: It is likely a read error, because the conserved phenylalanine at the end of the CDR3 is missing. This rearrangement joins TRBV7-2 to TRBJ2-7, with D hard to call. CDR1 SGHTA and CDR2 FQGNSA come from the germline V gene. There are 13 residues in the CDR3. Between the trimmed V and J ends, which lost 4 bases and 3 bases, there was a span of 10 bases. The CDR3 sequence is CASSSRPGYEQYL. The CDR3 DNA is TGTGCCAGCAGCTCTAGACCAGGCTACGAGCAGTACCTC.

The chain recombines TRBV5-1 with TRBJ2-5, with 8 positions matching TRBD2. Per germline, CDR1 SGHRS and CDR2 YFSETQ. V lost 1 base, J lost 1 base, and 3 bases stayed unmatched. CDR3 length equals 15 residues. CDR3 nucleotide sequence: TGCGCCAGCAGCTTGTTCACTAGCGGCCAAGAGACCCAGTACTTC. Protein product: CASSLFTSGQETQYF.

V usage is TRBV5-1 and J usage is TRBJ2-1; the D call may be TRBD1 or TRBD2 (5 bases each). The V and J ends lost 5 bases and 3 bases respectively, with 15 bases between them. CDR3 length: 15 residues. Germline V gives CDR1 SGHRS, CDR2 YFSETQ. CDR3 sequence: CASRGVTGNYNEQFF. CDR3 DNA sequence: TGCGCCAGCAGGGGGGTAACAGGAAACTACAATGAGCAGTTCTTC.

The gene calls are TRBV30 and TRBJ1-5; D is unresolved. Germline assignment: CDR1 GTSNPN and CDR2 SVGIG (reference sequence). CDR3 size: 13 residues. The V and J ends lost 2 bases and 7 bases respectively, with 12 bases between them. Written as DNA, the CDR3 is TGTGCCTGGAGTCCGCTACTCGGGCAGCCCCAGCATTTT. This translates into CAWSPLLGQPQHF.

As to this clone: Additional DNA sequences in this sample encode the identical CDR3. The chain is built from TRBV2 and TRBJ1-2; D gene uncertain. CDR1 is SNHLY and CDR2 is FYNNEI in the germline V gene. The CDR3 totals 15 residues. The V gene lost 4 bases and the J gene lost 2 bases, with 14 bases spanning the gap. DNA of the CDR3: TGTGCCAGCAGTGGACGACCGACTTCCAACTATGGCTACACCTTC. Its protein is CASSGRPTSNYGYTF.

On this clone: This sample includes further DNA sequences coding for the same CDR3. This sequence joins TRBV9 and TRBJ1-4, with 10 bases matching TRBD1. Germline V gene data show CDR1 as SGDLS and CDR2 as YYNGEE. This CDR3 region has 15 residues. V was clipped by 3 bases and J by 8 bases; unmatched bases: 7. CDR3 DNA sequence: TGTGCCAGCAGCGCCTCCGGGACAGGGGACGAAAAACTGTTTTTT. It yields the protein CASSASGTGDEKLFF.

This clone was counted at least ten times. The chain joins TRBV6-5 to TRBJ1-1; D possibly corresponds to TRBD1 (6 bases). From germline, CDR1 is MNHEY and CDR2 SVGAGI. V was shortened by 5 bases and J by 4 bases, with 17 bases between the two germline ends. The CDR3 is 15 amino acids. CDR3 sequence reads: CASSLSGVRGTEAFF. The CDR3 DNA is TGTGCCAGCAGTCTGTCAGGGGTTAGGGGCACTGAAGCTTTCTTT.

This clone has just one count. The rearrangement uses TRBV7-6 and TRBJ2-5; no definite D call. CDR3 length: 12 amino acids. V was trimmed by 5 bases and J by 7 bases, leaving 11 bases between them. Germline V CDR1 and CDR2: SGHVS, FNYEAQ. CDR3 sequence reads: CASSPGSGTQYF. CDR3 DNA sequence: TGTGCCAGCAGCCCGGGTTCGGGGACCCAGTACTTC.

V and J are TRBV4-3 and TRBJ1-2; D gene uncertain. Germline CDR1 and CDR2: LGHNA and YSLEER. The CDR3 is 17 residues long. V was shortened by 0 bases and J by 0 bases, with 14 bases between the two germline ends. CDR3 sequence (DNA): TGCGCCAGCAGCCAAGACATTCCGAGGGTGGCTAACTATGGCTACACCTTC. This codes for CASSQDIPRVANYGYTF.

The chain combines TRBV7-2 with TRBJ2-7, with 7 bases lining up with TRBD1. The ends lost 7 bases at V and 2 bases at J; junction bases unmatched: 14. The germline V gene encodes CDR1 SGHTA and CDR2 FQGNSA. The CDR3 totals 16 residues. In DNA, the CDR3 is TGTGCCAGCACCAAAGAGGCCCTTGGACAGGCCTACGAGCAGTACTTC. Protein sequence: CASTKEALGQAYEQYF. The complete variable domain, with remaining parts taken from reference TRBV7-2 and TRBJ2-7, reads GAGVSQSPSNKVTEKGKDVELRCDPISGHTALYWYRQSLGQGLEFLIYFQGNSAPDKSGLPSDRFSAERTGGSVSTLTIQRTQQEDSAVYLCASTKEALGQAYEQYFGPGTRLTVT.

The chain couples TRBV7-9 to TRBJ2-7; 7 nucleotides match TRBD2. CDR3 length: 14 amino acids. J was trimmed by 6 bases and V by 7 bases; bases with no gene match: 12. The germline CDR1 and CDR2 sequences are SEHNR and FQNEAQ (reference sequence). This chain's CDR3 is CASTQRMGEGEQYF. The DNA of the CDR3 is TGTGCCAGCACCCAAAGGATGGGGGAGGGCGAGCAGTACTTC.

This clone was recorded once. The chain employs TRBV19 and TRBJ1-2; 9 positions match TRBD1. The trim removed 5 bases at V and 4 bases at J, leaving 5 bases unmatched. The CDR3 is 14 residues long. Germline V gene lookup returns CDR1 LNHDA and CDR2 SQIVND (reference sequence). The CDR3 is CASSPQGAGYGYTF. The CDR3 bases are TGTGCCAGTAGTCCACAGGGGGCGGGCTATGGCTACACCTTC.

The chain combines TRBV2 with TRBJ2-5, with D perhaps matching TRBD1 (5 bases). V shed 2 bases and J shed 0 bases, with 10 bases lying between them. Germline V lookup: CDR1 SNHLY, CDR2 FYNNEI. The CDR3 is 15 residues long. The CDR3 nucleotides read TGTGCCAGCAGTGAATTCCCAGGGTACCAAGAGACCCAGTACTTC. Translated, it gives CASSEFPGYQETQYF.

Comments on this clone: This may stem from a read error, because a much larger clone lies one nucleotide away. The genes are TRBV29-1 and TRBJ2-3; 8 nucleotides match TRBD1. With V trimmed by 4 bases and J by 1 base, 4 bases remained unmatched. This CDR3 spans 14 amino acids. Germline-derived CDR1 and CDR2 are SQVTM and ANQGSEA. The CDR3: CSVGRGLGTDTQYF. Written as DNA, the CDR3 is TGCAGCGTTGGCAGGGGGCTCGGCACAGATACGCAGTATTTT.

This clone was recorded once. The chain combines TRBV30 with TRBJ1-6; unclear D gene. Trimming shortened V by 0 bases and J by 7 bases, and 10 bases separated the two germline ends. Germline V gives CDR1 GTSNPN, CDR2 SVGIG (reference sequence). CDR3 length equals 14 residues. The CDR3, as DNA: TGTGCCTGGAGTGTACTATCCACCAATTCACCCCTCCACTTT. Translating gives CAWSVLSTNSPLHF. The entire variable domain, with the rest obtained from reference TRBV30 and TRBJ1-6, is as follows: SQTIHQWPATLVQPVGSPLSLECTVEGTSNPNLYWYRQAAGRGLQLLFYSVGIGQISSEVPQNLSASRPQDRQFILSSKKLLLSDSGFYLCAWSVLSTNSPLHFGNGTRLTVT.

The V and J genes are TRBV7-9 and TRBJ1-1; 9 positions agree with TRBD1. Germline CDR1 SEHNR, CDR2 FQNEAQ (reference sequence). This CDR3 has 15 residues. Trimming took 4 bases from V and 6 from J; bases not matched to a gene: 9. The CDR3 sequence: CASSSYRGREPEAFF. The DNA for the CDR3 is TGTGCCAGCAGCTCATACAGGGGGCGCGAACCTGAAGCTTTCTTT.

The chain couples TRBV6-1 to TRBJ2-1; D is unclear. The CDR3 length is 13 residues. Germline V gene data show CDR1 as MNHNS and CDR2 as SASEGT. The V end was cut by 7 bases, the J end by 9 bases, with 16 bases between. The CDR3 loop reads CASIKISFGEQFF. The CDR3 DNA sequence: TGTGCCAGCATAAAGATTAGCTTCGGTGAGCAGTTCTTC.

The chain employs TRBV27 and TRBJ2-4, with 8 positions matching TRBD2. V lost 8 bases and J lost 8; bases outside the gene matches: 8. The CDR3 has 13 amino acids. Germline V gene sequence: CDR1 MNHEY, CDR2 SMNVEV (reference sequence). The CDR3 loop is CASSTSGSYIQYF. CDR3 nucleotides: TGTGCCAGCTCCACAAGCGGGAGTTACATTCAGTACTTC.

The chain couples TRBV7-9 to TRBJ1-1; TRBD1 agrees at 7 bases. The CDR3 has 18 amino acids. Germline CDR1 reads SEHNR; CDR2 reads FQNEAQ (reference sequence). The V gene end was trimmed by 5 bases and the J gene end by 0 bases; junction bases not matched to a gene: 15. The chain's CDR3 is CASSPPVVGQVMNTEAFF. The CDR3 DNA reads TGTGCCAGCAGCCCACCAGTAGTCGGACAGGTGATGAACACTGAAGCTTTCTTT.

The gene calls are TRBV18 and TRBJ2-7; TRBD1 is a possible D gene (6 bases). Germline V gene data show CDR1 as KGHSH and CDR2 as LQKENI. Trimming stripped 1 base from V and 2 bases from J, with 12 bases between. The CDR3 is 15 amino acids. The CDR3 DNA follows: TGTGCCAGCTCACCACGGCATACAGGGACCTACGAGCAGTACTTC. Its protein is CASSPRHTGTYEQYF.

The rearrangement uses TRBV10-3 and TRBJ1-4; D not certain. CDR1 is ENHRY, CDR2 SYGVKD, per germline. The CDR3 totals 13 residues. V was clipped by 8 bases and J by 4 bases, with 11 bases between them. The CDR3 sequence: CAISRALNEKLFF. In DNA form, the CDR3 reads TGTGCCATCTCAAGGGCCCTTAATGAAAAACTGTTTTTT.

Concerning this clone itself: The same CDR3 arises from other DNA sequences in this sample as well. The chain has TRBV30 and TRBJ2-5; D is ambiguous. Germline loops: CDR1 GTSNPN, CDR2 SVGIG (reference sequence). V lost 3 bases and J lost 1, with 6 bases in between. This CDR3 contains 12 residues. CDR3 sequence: CAWSLAQETQYF. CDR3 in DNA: TGTGCCTGGAGCCTTGCCCAAGAGACCCAGTACTTC.